The T cell receptor beta chain described here comes from a study of blood T cell repertoires in COVID-19. As for the study in general: Some COVID-19 samples were acute and others convalescent; all came from the United States, Italy and Spain. The analysed material was cDNA or gDNA that came from T cells, B-cell-depleted T cells, or PBMCs.

This CDR3 region has 15 residues. Germline V lookup: CDR1 MNHNY, CDR2 SVGAGI (reference sequence). J lost 4 bases, V lost 0 bases, and 3 bases had no gene match. Original methodology: How many nucleated cells were present was estimated from reference gene primer amplification. The repertoire was sequenced with immunoSEQ multiplex PCR; TCRdb's copy has only in-frame clones and lacks some. For V, J and clone size, that table is used; D and trimming come from the DNA. The sample records 70,000 or so clones, more than 75% being singletons. V gene TRBV6-6 combines with J gene TRBJ1-5; the match to TRBD1 covers 7 bases. The sequencing input was peripheral blood. This receptor was taken from a human donor in a cohort sampled during active COVID-19. CDR3 DNA sequence: TGTGCCAGCAGTTACTCGACAGGGCCGAATCAGCCCCAGCATTTT. It translates to CASSYSTGPNQPQHF.